One and the same sample provided the 2 T cell receptor beta chains below, sequenced in a study of blood T cell repertoires in COVID-19. Measured with immunoSEQ multiplex PCR; TCRdb has only the in-frame clones, and not every one. The sample has 60,000 to 80,000 clones; 86% are singletons. The sequenced material came from peripheral blood. All receptors come from an elderly woman with acute or convalescent COVID-19.

The chain employs TRBV6-5 and TRBJ2-5; 7 bases match TRBD1. The CDR3 is 14 amino acids. CDR1 MNHEY and CDR2 SVGAGI come from the germline V gene. J lost 2 bases, V lost 6 bases, and 6 bases had no gene match. The CDR3 nucleotides are TGTGCCAGCAGAGGGGGCTTGTGGCAAGAGACCCAGTACTTC. Its protein product is CASRGGLWQETQYF.

This clone has only one observation. V is TRBV29-1 and J is TRBJ1-2, with TRBD1 identical over 7 bases. J was trimmed by 6 bases and V by 4 bases; bases with no gene match: 14. The germline V gene encodes CDR1 SQVTM and CDR2 ANQGSEA. This CDR3 spans 15 amino acids. CDR3 region: CSVVRGIAGGNGYTF. CDR3 nucleotides: TGCAGCGTTGTAAGGGGCATTGCAGGGGGTAATGGCTACACCTTC.